Below, 32 T cell receptor beta chains from the same sample are listed, as sequenced in a study of CD4+ T cells in melanoma (dated 2022 in TCRdb). The library was generated by the immunoSEQ multiplex PCR assay. Held by TCRdb, this immuneACCESS table contains in-frame sequences only and omits some clones. Under half of the omission traces to an unresolved V gene where checked; the cause of the rest is unknown. The sample data list roughly 18,000 clones, and roughly four fifths of these were observed just once. Around 5.1% of the sample is held by the ten biggest clonotypes. The sample was cells from a culture (not recorded whether cultured in vitro). Every receptor here comes from a human donor with melanoma.

A few counts support this clone. The CDR3 DNA sequence: TGTGCCAGCTCACCAGTACAGAGCTATGGCTACACCTTC. It translates to CASSPVQSYGYTF. The rearrangement links TRBV18 to TRBJ1-2; D is ambiguous. Germline CDR1 and CDR2: KGHSH and LQKENI. V lost 2 bases and J lost 4, with 8 bases in between. This CDR3 has 13 residues. Drawing the rest from reference TRBV18 and TRBJ1-2, the complete variable domain is NAGVMQNPRHLVRRRGQEARLRCSPMKGHSHVYWYRQLPEEGLKFMVYLQKENIIDESGMPKERFSAEFPKEGPSILRIQQVVRGDSAAYFCASSPVQSYGYTFGSGTRLTVV.

V and J are TRBV18 and TRBJ1-2; 9 bases line up with TRBD1. The CDR3 contains 16 residues. V shed 4 bases, J shed 1 base, and the junction held 7 bases outside the gene matches. CDR1 is KGHSH, CDR2 LQKENI, per germline. CDR3 nucleotides: TGTGCCAGCTCACAAGGGACAGGGCGGCATAACTATGGCTACACCTTC. It codes for CASSQGTGRHNYGYTF. Supplemented by reference TRBV18 and TRBJ1-2, the full variable domain reads NAGVMQNPRHLVRRRGQEARLRCSPMKGHSHVYWYRQLPEEGLKFMVYLQKENIIDESGMPKERFSAEFPKEGPSILRIQQVVRGDSAAYFCASSQGTGRHNYGYTFGSGTRLTVV.

This sequence joins TRBV27 and TRBJ1-1; no clear D. From germline, CDR1 is MNHEY and CDR2 SMNVEV (reference sequence). Trimming left V 7 bases short and J 0 bases short, with 12 bases between. This CDR3 contains 14 residues. The CDR3 reads CASKDHRMNTEAFF. The CDR3 DNA reads TGTGCCAGCAAAGATCACAGAATGAACACTGAAGCTTTCTTT.

This chain uses TRBV5-1 with TRBJ2-5; weak D call: TRBD2 (6 bases). The germline V gene encodes CDR1 SGHRS and CDR2 YFSETQ. Between the trimmed V and J ends, which lost 7 bases and 2 bases, there was a span of 21 bases. The CDR3 loop spans 16 amino acids. The CDR3 loop reads CASHDGRITMQETQYF. The CDR3, as DNA: TGCGCCAGCCACGATGGGAGGATAACTATGCAAGAGACCCAGTACTTC.

This chain connects TRBV27 to TRBJ2-2; tentatively, D is TRBD1 (5 bases). V shed 6 bases and J shed 10 bases, with 15 bases lying between them. Per germline, CDR1 MNHEY and CDR2 SMNVEV (reference sequence). This CDR3 is built from 13 residues. CDR3 amino acids: CASRELGLEELFF. The CDR3 DNA sequence: TGTGCCAGCAGGGAACTGGGGCTAGAGGAGCTGTTTTTT.

The genes are TRBV30 and TRBJ1-2; D is uncertain. Germline V gives CDR1 GTSNPN, CDR2 SVGIG (reference sequence). Trimming removed 1 base from V and 8 bases from J, with 17 bases in between. The CDR3 loop spans 14 amino acids. In nucleotides, the CDR3 is TGTGCCTGGAGTGGCCTGCCCGCGGGGAGGGGCTACACCTTC. This gives the protein CAWSGLPAGRGYTF.

The genes are TRBV11-3 and TRBJ1-1; no reliable D call. This CDR3 has 16 residues. Germline V gene sequence: CDR1 SGHNT, CDR2 YENEEA. V was clipped by 3 bases and J by 4 bases, with 18 bases between them. The CDR3 DNA sequence: TGTGCCAGCAGCTTTCGGTCGGGAAGAGGTGGCACTGAAGCTTTCTTT. It translates to CASSFRSGRGGTEAFF.

This clone was seen a few times. The genes are TRBV7-8 and TRBJ2-5; D may match TRBD1 or TRBD2 (6 bases each). Germline CDR1 SGHVS, CDR2 FQNEAQ. This CDR3 comprises 15 residues. The V and J ends lost 2 bases and 1 base respectively, with 11 bases between them. The CDR3, as DNA: TGTGCCAGCAGCTTATTGTCGGGGGCCCAAGAGACCCAGTACTTC. Residues: CASSLLSGAQETQYF.

The gene calls are TRBV2 and TRBJ2-1; D unresolved. This CDR3 has 14 residues. Trimming shortened V by 2 bases and J by 5 bases, and 10 bases separated the two germline ends. Germline lookup yields CDR1 SNHLY and CDR2 FYNNEI. CDR3 loop: CASSEWGVNNEQFF. The CDR3 region has the DNA TGTGCCAGCAGTGAATGGGGTGTGAACAATGAGCAGTTCTTC.

This clone was detected only a few times. The chain is built from TRBV27 and TRBJ2-5, with 8 bases that match TRBD1. The germline gives CDR1 MNHEY, CDR2 SMNVEV (reference sequence). This CDR3 contains 17 residues. V gave up 5 bases and J gave up 0 bases; unmatched junction bases: 11. CDR3 bases: TGTGCCAGCAGTATGACAGGGGCGCCAGGGAACCAAGAGACCCAGTACTTC. Translating gives CASSMTGAPGNQETQYF.

J is TRBJ1-5 and V is TRBV2; 7 bases map to TRBD1. CDR3 length equals 16 residues. V was pared by 6 bases and J by 4 bases, with 12 bases of the junction left unmatched. The germline gives CDR1 SNHLY, CDR2 FYNNEI. The CDR3 sequence: CASSVGTGDPNQPQHF. For the CDR3, the DNA is TGTGCCAGCAGCGTAGGAACAGGGGATCCGAATCAGCCCCAGCATTTT.

This chain links TRBV18 with TRBJ1-2, with 9 bases identical to TRBD1. The CDR3 contains 15 residues. V gave up 3 bases and J gave up 8 bases; unmatched junction bases: 10. CDR1 is KGHSH and CDR2 is LQKENI in the germline V gene. CDR3 coding DNA: TGTGCCAGCTCACCTACAGGGGGCGAAGTATACGGCTACACCTTC. Residues: CASSPTGGEVYGYTF.

V is TRBV30 and J is TRBJ2-7; D gene unclear. Germline loops: CDR1 GTSNPN, CDR2 SVGIG (reference sequence). The length of the CDR3 is 13 residues. Trimming pared 2 bases from V and 4 bases from J, leaving 12 bases between. As DNA, the CDR3 is TGTGCCTGGAGTCCTCAGGACGGATACGAGCAGTACTTC. Amino acids: CAWSPQDGYEQYF.

The chain links TRBV7-2 to TRBJ1-1; a weak D match, TRBD1 (5 bases). The CDR3 contains 16 residues. CDR1 and CDR2 from the germline V gene are SGHTA and FQGNSA. V was cut by 1 base and J by 1 base, with 13 bases left in between. CDR3 bases: TGTGCCAGCAGCTTAGAATTTGGGGCCAAGAACACTGAAGCTTTCTTT. This translates into CASSLEFGAKNTEAFF.

The V call is TRBV9, the J call TRBJ2-6; possible D gene TRBD1, 6 bases. V was clipped by 3 bases and J by 2 bases, with 18 bases between them. In germline, CDR1 is SGDLS, CDR2 YYNGEE. The CDR3 is made up of 18 amino acids. CDR3 sequence (DNA): TGTGCCAGCAGCGCCAAACAGGGAGAGGAGGCTGGGGCCAACGTCCTGACTTTC. Residues: CASSAKQGEEAGANVLTF.

This clone was seen only once. V gene TRBV5-1 combines with J gene TRBJ1-2; no reliable D call. The germline V and J ends were trimmed by 0 bases and 5 bases, with 11 bases remaining between them. Germline assignment: CDR1 SGHRS and CDR2 YFSETQ. The CDR3 length is 14 residues. This CDR3 is CASSLASISYGYTF. The CDR3 bases are TGCGCCAGCAGCTTGGCCTCGATCTCATATGGCTACACCTTC.

The rearrangement links TRBV6-1 to TRBJ2-7; 9 bases agree with TRBD1. CDR3 length equals 16 residues. Germline values: CDR1 MNHNS, CDR2 SASEGT. V lost 3 bases, J lost 2 bases, and 8 bases stayed unmatched. DNA of the CDR3: TGTGCCAGCAGTGACCGCGGACAGGGGTTCACCTACGAGCAGTACTTC. Residues: CASSDRGQGFTYEQYF.

This clone was counted once. The chain links TRBV27 to TRBJ1-4; possible D gene TRBD1, 5 bases. V lost 6 bases and J lost 3, with 14 bases in between. Germline values: CDR1 MNHEY, CDR2 SMNVEV (reference sequence). This CDR3 comprises 15 residues. This chain's CDR3 is CASSFHGAANEKLFF. Here the CDR3 DNA reads TGTGCCAGCAGCTTTCACGGGGCGGCTAATGAAAAACTGTTTTTT.

The chain couples TRBV10-1 to TRBJ2-5; D unclear. CDR1 and CDR2 from the germline V gene are WNHNN and SYGVQD (reference sequence). The CDR3 extends over 14 amino acids. V dropped 5 bases and J dropped 1 base, with 11 bases sitting between them. The CDR3 loop reads CASSPAATQETQYF. The CDR3, as DNA: TGCGCCAGCAGTCCCGCGGCCACCCAAGAGACCCAGTACTTC.

Only a few counts were recorded for this clone. The V call is TRBV5-1, the J call TRBJ1-1; D perhaps matches TRBD1 (5 bases). Trimming took 2 bases from V and 5 from J, leaving 19 bases between them. The CDR3 has 16 residues. Germline values: CDR1 SGHRS, CDR2 YFSETQ. The CDR3 DNA reads as TGCGCCAGCAGCTTCGGGACCGGGAGGGTACGGACTGAAGCTTTCTTT. This translates into CASSFGTGRVRTEAFF. The full variable domain, its missing parts supplied by reference TRBV5-1 and TRBJ1-1, is KAGVTQTPRYLIKTRGQQVTLSCSPISGHRSVSWYQQTPGQGLQFLFEYFSETQRNKGNFPGRFSGRQFSNSRSEMNVSTLELGDSALYLCASSFGTGRVRTEAFFGQGTRLTVV.

This sequence joins TRBV5-1 and TRBJ2-5; no clear D. In germline, CDR1 is SGHRS, CDR2 YFSETQ. This CDR3 has 14 residues. With 0 bases removed from V and 1 base from J, the gap between germline ends came to 7 bases. The CDR3 sequence is CASSLDARQETQYF. The CDR3 DNA reads TGCGCCAGCAGCTTGGACGCGCGCCAAGAGACCCAGTACTTC.

This clone came up once. The chain recombines TRBV10-3 with TRBJ2-5; 10 bases agree with TRBD1. V gave up 0 bases and J gave up 4 bases; unmatched junction bases: 5. The V gene's germline CDR1 is ENHRY and CDR2 SYGVKD. The CDR3 sequence is 16 residues long. The CDR3 loop is CAISESTTGGAETQYF. The CDR3 bases are TGTGCCATCAGTGAGTCGACGACAGGGGGCGCAGAGACCCAGTACTTC.

This sequence joins TRBV5-4 and TRBJ1-2; possibly TRBD1 for D (5 bases). CDR3 size: 13 residues. The germline V gene has CDR1 SGHNT and CDR2 YYREEE (reference sequence). V lost 4 bases to trimming and J lost 1 base, with 8 bases between them. CDR3 residues: CASSPDSNYGYTF. The CDR3 DNA follows: TGTGCCAGCAGCCCCGACAGTAACTATGGCTACACCTTC.

The chain is built from TRBV15 and TRBJ1-1; unclear D gene. From germline, CDR1 is LNHNV and CDR2 YYDKDF (reference sequence). The V end was cut by 5 bases, the J end by 0 bases, with 10 bases between. The CDR3 extends over 14 amino acids. The CDR3 here is CATSLQLMNTEAFF. Here the CDR3 DNA reads TGTGCCACCAGCCTTCAGTTGATGAACACTGAAGCTTTCTTT.

This clone was observed once. The chain links TRBV2 to TRBJ1-2; D gene ambiguous. The CDR3 is 13 amino acids. V lost 3 bases, J lost 8 bases, and 13 bases lay in between. The germline V gene encodes CDR1 SNHLY and CDR2 FYNNEI. The CDR3 protein is CASSDSGWRGYTF. The CDR3 nucleotides read TGTGCCAGCAGTGATTCGGGGTGGAGGGGCTACACCTTC.

The rearrangement joins TRBV6-5 to TRBJ2-7, with D tentatively TRBD2 (5 bases). V lost 0 bases and J 0 bases, leaving 6 bases between the germline ends. The germline CDR1 and CDR2 sequences are MNHEY and SVGAGI. The CDR3 spans 14 residues. In DNA, the CDR3 is TGTGCCAGCAGTTACTCAGAGGGCTCCTACGAGCAGTACTTC. Its protein product is CASSYSEGSYEQYF.

V is TRBV7-8 and J is TRBJ2-3; no reliable D call. The CDR3 is 11 residues long. Germline assignment: CDR1 SGHVS and CDR2 FQNEAQ. The V gene lost 5 bases and the J gene lost 5 bases, with 5 bases spanning the gap. CDR3 nucleotides: TGTGCCAGCAGCCAACTAGATACGCAGTATTTT. Protein sequence: CASSQLDTQYF.

In regard to this clone: At one of its ends the junction is not consistent with the germline gene, which may arise from a read error. The chain is built from TRBV10-3 and TRBJ1-2; D uncertain. This CDR3 region has 12 residues. Germline assignment: CDR1 ENHRY and CDR2 SYGVKD. The CDR3 reads CAISESGGWTHF. CDR3 sequence (DNA): TGTGCCATCAGTGAGTCTGGTGGATGGACCCACTTC.

The chain joins TRBV2 to TRBJ2-5, with D maybe TRBD2 (5 bases). Trimming pared 7 bases from V and 5 bases from J, leaving 20 bases between. CDR1 is SNHLY, CDR2 FYNNEI, per germline. CDR3 length: 15 amino acids. CDR3: CASNLRATSTETQYF. For the CDR3, the DNA is TGTGCCAGCAACCTGCGGGCTACCTCAACGGAGACCCAGTACTTC.

The chain employs TRBV5-1 and TRBJ1-3; D not resolved. Germline loops: CDR1 SGHRS, CDR2 YFSETQ. The CDR3 is 19 amino acids. With 0 bases removed from V and 0 bases from J, the gap between germline ends came to 19 bases. The CDR3 loop is CASSLVGHETVNSGNTIYF. The CDR3 nucleotides are TGCGCCAGCAGCTTGGTAGGGCACGAAACGGTAAACTCTGGAAACACCATATATTTT.

CDR3 in amino acids: CASSLAGTSGGKQFF. The CDR3, as DNA: TGTGCCAGCAGCTTGGCCGGGACTAGCGGGGGTAAGCAGTTCTTC. The chain has TRBV5-4 and TRBJ2-1, with 14 nucleotides matching TRBD2. The CDR3 spans 15 residues. V lost 0 bases and J lost 11; bases outside the gene matches: 4. CDR1 and CDR2 (germline): SGHNT, YYREEE (reference sequence). The entire variable domain, with the rest obtained from reference TRBV5-4 and TRBJ2-1, is as follows: ETGVTQSPTHLIKTRGQQVTLRCSSQSGHNTVSWYQQALGQGPQFIFQYYREEENGRGNFPPRFSGLQFPNYSSELNVNALELDDSALYLCASSLAGTSGGKQFFGPGTRLTVL.

This clone turned up a few times. The chain employs TRBV27 and TRBJ1-1; D may be TRBD1 (5 bases). CDR3 length equals 15 residues. CDR1 is MNHEY and CDR2 is SMNVEV in the germline V gene (reference sequence). V was clipped by 5 bases and J by 1 base, with 14 bases between them. The CDR3 protein is CASSNPGQGNTEAFF. CDR3 nucleotides: TGTGCCAGCAGTAACCCCGGGCAGGGGAACACTGAAGCTTTCTTT.